Listed below are T cell receptor beta chains from one sample, sequenced in a study of shared clonotypes between healthy human individuals. The data were produced by immunoSEQ multiplex PCR, yet TCRdb's version contains in-frame clones alone and is incomplete. The sample yields some 500,000 clones, roughly 95% seen once. What was sequenced was naive CD4+ T cells sorted from blood. These receptors were taken from a woman aged 30 to 39 in good health. The CDR3 runs from the conserved cysteine through the conserved F or W.

TRBV10-1	TRBJ2-3	CASRGGGGDTQYF
TRBV11-2	TRBJ2-1	CASRPISGAYGLGQFF
TRBV29-1	TRBJ1-2	CSAGAASYGYTF
TRBV6-4	TRBJ1-1	CASKISRKDRRNTEAFF
TRBV2	TRBJ1-5	CASRAEGHSNQPQHF
TRBV15	TRBJ2-7	CATSRGAGGTYEQYF
TRBV5-1	TRBJ1-1	CASRSISTGIGTEAFF
TRBV18	TRBJ2-1	CASSPPGLGGNEQFF
TRBV12-5	TRBJ1-3	CASGLMSGGGNTIYF
TRBV19	TRBJ2-1	CASSGTGLAGVRKSYNEQFF
TRBV7-9	TRBJ2-7	CASSPQVGKYYEQYF
TRBV6-5	TRBJ1-2	CAAKGATVYGYTF
TRBV2	TRBJ2-5	CASSDELAGGLETQYF
TRBV30	TRBJ1-5	CAWRASLGRGNQPQHF
TRBV5-1	TRBJ2-1	CASSFGTPDNEQFF
TRBV11-2	TRBJ2-7	CASSPRLGVYEQYF
TRBV28	TRBJ2-7	CASRPDRVSYEQYF
TRBV28	TRBJ2-1	CASSEGGSLRPFF
TRBV6-5	TRBJ2-3	CASAGFSTDTQYF
TRBV4-2	NA	CASSQIADSYEQYF
TRBV18	TRBJ2-7	CASSPQSYEQYF
TRBV7-7	TRBJ1-4	CASSPMGPEDGEKLFF
TRBV15	NA	CATSRDVGYEQYF
TRBV15	TRBJ2-3	CATSKLAGSTDTQYF
TRBV2	TRBJ1-1	CASSSGGRNTEAFF
TRBV4-1	TRBJ2-7	CASSHPGQDYEQYF
TRBV14	TRBJ1-4	CASSQVQGSNEKLFF
TRBV7-9	TRBJ1-1	CASSSGGTSTEAFF
TRBV14	TRBJ2-1	CASSHERGSYNEQFF
TRBV20-1	TRBJ2-3	CSGGAEDTQYF
TRBV6-6	TRBJ1-2	CASSGGTGALGGYTF
TRBV7-9	TRBJ2-7	CASSHDQEQYF
TRBV19	TRBJ2-1	CASSRGLANEQFF
TRBV19	TRBJ2-5	CASRLDRKGETQYF
TRBV9	TRBJ2-1	CASSVAEGSYNEQFF
TRBV6-1	TRBJ2-1	CASSQGPYNEQFF
TRBV29-1	TRBJ2-5	CSAQGEVVSKTQYF
TRBV27	TRBJ2-7	CASSFRSGDYEQYF
TRBV9	TRBJ2-5	CASSADTGYQETQYF
TRBV5-1	TRBJ1-4	CASSLERGSEKLFF
TRBV5-8	TRBJ2-2	CASSSGTSNTGELFF
TRBV4-1	TRBJ2-3	CASSQVGSGDTQYF